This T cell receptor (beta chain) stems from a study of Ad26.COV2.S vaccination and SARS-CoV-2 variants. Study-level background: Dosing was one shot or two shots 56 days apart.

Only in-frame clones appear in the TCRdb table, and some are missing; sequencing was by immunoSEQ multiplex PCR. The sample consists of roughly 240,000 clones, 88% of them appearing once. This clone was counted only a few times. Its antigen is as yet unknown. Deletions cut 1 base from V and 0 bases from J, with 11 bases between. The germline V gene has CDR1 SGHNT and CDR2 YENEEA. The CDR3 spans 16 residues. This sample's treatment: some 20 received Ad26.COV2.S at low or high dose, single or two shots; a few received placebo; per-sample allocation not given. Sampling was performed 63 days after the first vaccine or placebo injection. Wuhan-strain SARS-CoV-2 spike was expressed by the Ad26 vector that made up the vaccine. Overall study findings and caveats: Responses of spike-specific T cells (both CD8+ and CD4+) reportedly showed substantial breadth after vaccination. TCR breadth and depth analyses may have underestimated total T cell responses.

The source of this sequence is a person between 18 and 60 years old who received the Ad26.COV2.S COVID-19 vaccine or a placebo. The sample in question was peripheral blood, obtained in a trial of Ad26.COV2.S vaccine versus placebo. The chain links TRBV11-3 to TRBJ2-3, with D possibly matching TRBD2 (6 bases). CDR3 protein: CASSLAAAGSTDTQYF. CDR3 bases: TGTGCCAGCAGCTTAGCCGCGGCGGGGAGCACAGATACGCAGTATTTT.